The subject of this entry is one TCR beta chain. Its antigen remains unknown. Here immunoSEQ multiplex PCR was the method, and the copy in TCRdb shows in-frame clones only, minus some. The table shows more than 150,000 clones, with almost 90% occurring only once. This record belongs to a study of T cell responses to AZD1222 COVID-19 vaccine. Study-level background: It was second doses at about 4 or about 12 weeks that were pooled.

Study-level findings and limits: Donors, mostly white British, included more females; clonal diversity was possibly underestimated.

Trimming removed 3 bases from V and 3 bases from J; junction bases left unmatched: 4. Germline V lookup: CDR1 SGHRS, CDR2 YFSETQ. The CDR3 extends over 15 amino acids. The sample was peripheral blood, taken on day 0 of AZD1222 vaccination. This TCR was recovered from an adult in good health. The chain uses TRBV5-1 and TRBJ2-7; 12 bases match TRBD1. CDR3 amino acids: CASSWGTGGVYEQYF. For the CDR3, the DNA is TGCGCCAGCAGCTGGGGGACAGGGGGCGTCTACGAGCAGTACTTC.